The 6 T cell receptor beta chains below all came from one sample that was sequenced in a study of T cell responses to AZD1222 COVID-19 vaccine (dated by TCRdb to the early 2020s). This specimen's time point label, interpreted: about 28 days (+/-7) after the second vaccine dose. This specimen's treatment or condition label, interpreted: meningococcal conjugate vaccine given as trial control. Library generation was performed with the immunoSEQ multiplex PCR assay. The immuneACCESS repertoire file appears here via TCRdb, limited to in-frame rearrangements. These files lack a portion of the clones; in checked studies, under half of the deficit traces to unresolved V genes, and the cause of the others is not known. The sample table shows tens of thousands of clones, and about 82% are seen once. The ten largest clones take up roughly a fifth of the sample. The material was peripheral blood, obtained 28 days after the second dose of the MenACWY control vaccine. These receptors were collected from an adult who received the MenACWY meningococcal vaccine as a control.

The chain couples TRBV5-8 to TRBJ1-2; D is ambiguous. Germline values: CDR1 SGHTS, CDR2 YDEGEE. Trimming shortened V by 10 bases and J by 3 bases, and 16 bases separated the two germline ends. The CDR3 has 13 amino acids. The CDR3 bases are TGTGCCGCCGGCGGGCGACCTTACTATGGCTACACCTTC. It specifies CAAGGRPYYGYTF. The complete variable domain, with remaining parts taken from reference TRBV5-8 and TRBJ1-2, reads EAGVTQSPTHLIKTRGQQATLRCSPISGHTSVYWYQQALGLGLQFLLWYDEGEERNRGNFPPRFSGRQFPNYSSELNVNALELEDSALYLCAAGGRPYYGYTFGSGTRLTVV.

Turning to this clone: Within the sample, other DNA sequences also encode this same CDR3. The V and J genes are TRBV10-2 and TRBJ2-7; no definite D call. The V end lost 0 bases, the J end lost 3 bases, and 6 bases lay between the germline ends. The CDR3 contains 13 residues. Germline V CDR1 and CDR2: WSHSY, SAAADI. CDR3 loop: CASSESSLYEQYV. In DNA, the CDR3 is TGCGCCAGCAGTGAGTCCTCCCTCTACGAGCAGTACGTC.

V and J are TRBV28 and TRBJ2-7; D tentatively fits TRBD1 or TRBD2 (5 bases each). In germline, CDR1 is MDHEN, CDR2 SYDVKM. Deletions cut 5 bases from V and 7 bases from J, with 18 bases between. The CDR3 extends over 14 amino acids. The CDR3 region has the DNA TGTGCCAGCAGTACCGGGACCCCTCCCTGGGAGCAGTACTTC. This sequence encodes CASSTGTPPWEQYF.

V gene TRBV28 combines with J gene TRBJ2-5; the D gene could be TRBD1 or TRBD2 (5 bases each). The CDR3 totals 15 residues. The V and J ends lost 3 bases and 7 bases respectively, with 18 bases between them. Germline V gene sequence: CDR1 MDHEN, CDR2 SYDVKM. CDR3 protein: CASSFGGHSKGTQYF. For the CDR3, the DNA is TGTGCCAGCAGTTTCGGAGGACATTCGAAAGGGACCCAGTACTTC.

This clone was observed once. The chain has TRBV2 and TRBJ2-2; TRBD1 or TRBD2 may be the D gene (6 bases each). V gave up 6 bases and J gave up 4 bases, with 9 bases separating them. This CDR3 contains 13 residues. From germline, CDR1 is SNHLY and CDR2 FYNNEI. CDR3 loop: CASRQGGTGELFF. In DNA, the CDR3 is TGTGCCAGCAGACAGGGAGGCACCGGGGAGCTGTTTTTT.

The chain recombines TRBV5-4 with TRBJ2-3, with D possibly TRBD2 on 6 matching bases. The CDR3 contains 16 residues. Trimming shortened V by 2 bases and J by 2 bases, and 15 bases separated the two germline ends. Per germline, CDR1 SGHNT and CDR2 YYREEE (reference sequence). The CDR3 coding sequence is TGTGCCAGCAGCTTACCGGGACTGGGGGTCACAGATACGCAGTATTTT. This translates into CASSLPGLGVTDTQYF.